This is a list of T cell receptor beta chains from one sample in a study of blood T cell repertoires in COVID-19. Some clones are missing from TCRdb's copy, which holds only in-frame ones; the method was immunoSEQ multiplex PCR. The repertoire has 150,000 to 200,000 clones, around 83% of them found once; the top ten carry approximately 1.4%. Source material: peripheral blood. The origin of the receptors is a human donor in a cohort sampled during active COVID-19. The CDR3 runs from the conserved cysteine through the conserved F or W. The D gene is left open where the match is weak. Clone size appears in some rows only: once, few, many, or a class for an expanded clone.

TRBV7-9,TRBJ2-7,17,.,.,CASSLTPTMEGIYEQYF,TGTGCCAGCAGCCTGACCCCGACCATGGAGGGCATCTACGAGCAGTACTTC
TRBV6-5,TRBJ2-1,15,TRBD2,.,CASSSRLAGDNEQFF,TGTGCCAGCAGTTCCCGACTAGCGGGAGATAATGAGCAGTTCTTC
TRBV5-1,TRBJ1-2,15,TRBD1,.,CASSWLGEGAVGYTF,TGCGCCAGCAGCTGGCTCGGAGAGGGGGCGGTCGGCTACACCTTC
TRBV7-3,TRBJ2-5,15,TRBD1,medium-sized,CASSLTQGAGETQYF,TGTGCCAGCAGCTTGACTCAGGGGGCAGGCGAGACCCAGTACTTC
TRBV9,TRBJ1-1,13,.,.,CASSVTQGTEAFF,TGTGCCAGCAGCGTAACCCAGGGGACTGAAGCTTTCTTT
TRBV27,TRBJ2-7,15,TRBD1,.,CASSTRQGMDYEQYF,TGTGCCAGCAGTACCCGACAGGGTATGGACTACGAGCAGTACTTC
TRBV27,TRBJ1-2,17,TRBD1,.,CASSLGLTGGPGDGYTF,TGTGCCAGCAGTTTGGGGCTGACAGGGGGACCGGGTGATGGCTACACCTTC
TRBV5-4,TRBJ2-5,13,TRBD1,.,CASSRGRAETQYF,TGTGCCAGCTCCAGGGGGCGGGCAGAGACCCAGTACTTC
TRBV5-1,TRBJ2-7,13,.,.,CASSVGLSYEQYF,TGCGCCAGCAGCGTGGGACTTTCCTACGAGCAGTACTTC
TRBV5-4,TRBJ2-3,13,TRBD2,.,CASSLAGGDTQYF,TGTGCCAGCAGCTTAGCGGGAGGAGATACGCAGTATTTT
TRBV18,TRBJ1-3,16,.,.,CASSPWDNYSGNTIYF,TGTGCCAGCTCACCCTGGGACAACTACTCTGGAAACACCATATATTTT
TRBV7-2,TRBJ2-5,12,.,.,CASSQTRETQYF,TGTGCCAGCAGTCAGACTCGCGAGACCCAGTACTTC
TRBV27,TRBJ2-1,15,TRBD2,once,CASSFSGRPNNEQFF,TGTGCCAGCAGTTTTAGCGGGAGACCCAACAATGAGCAGTTCTTC
TRBV27,TRBJ1-6,15,.,once,CASSVTDSYNSPLHF,TGTGCCAGCAGTGTGACTGACTCCTATAATTCACCCCTCCACTTT
TRBV9,TRBJ2-7,16,TRBD2,once,CASSVSSGGGLWEQYF,TGTGCCAGCAGCGTATCCTCTGGGGGAGGGCTCTGGGAGCAGTACTTC
TRBV7-3,TRBJ1-1,12,TRBD1,.,CASSPGGTEAFF,TGTGCCAGCAGCCCAGGGGGCACTGAAGCTTTCTTT
TRBV7-2,TRBJ1-5,17,TRBD1,.,CASSPATGGVGNQPQHF,TGTGCCAGCAGCCCCGCTACAGGGGGCGTGGGCAATCAGCCCCAGCATTTT
TRBV27,TRBJ2-7,13,.,.,CASFGAGSYEQYF,TGTGCCAGCTTCGGAGCGGGTTCCTACGAGCAGTACTTC